This T cell receptor (beta chain) was sequenced for a study of CD8 T cells in ankylosing spondylitis. Study outcomes and limitations: Fewer than 10 highly homologous variants made up a TCR beta motif that seemed to typify ankylosing spondylitis blood. Disease-linked clones displayed a CD8+ phenotype and appeared relatively rarely in peripheral blood. In synovial fluid and blood from reactive arthritis, some motif variants were previously reported. From matched ankylosing spondylitis synovial fluid, disease-linked clones were reportedly recovered at significantly enriched levels.

On this clonotype itself: What it recognizes is unknown.

Germline V gene data show CDR1 as LGHDT and CDR2 as YNNKEL (reference sequence). The V gene end was trimmed by 4 bases and the J gene end by 6 bases; junction bases not matched to a gene: 15. The CDR3 sequence is 17 residues long. Libraries of TCR beta came from quantitative 5'-RACE with molecular barcodes. TCRdb independently ran MiXCR on the 5' RACE reads; one entry per CDR3 protein. The sample carries about 500,000 distinct CDR3 sequences, approximately 5.3% recorded once. This rearrangement joins TRBV3-1 to TRBJ2-1; 7 nucleotides agree with TRBD2. The receptor comes from a male donor with ankylosing spondylitis. The sample was blood, either unsorted or a sorted T cell fraction (not recorded which). CDR3 region: CASSLRSLADGGNEQFF. The CDR3 nucleotides read TGTGCCAGCAGCCTCCGGTCCCTAGCGGATGGAGGCAATGAGCAGTTCTTC.